The 25 T cell receptor beta chains presented below share a single source sample, sequenced in a study of T cells after yellow fever vaccination. TCRdb reanalysed the 5' RACE reads using MiXCR and keeps one entry per CDR3 protein. In the table there are around 320,000 distinct CDR3 sequences, around 10% of which are singletons. This specimen was CD4+ T cells sorted from PBMCs, taken 5 days after the yellow fever booster vaccination. All receptors derive from a man between 18 and 35 years old who received the YFV17D yellow fever vaccine.

This clonotype turned up a few times. The V call is TRBV25-1, the J call TRBJ2-7; 11 bases line up with TRBD2. Germline values: CDR1 MGHDK, CDR2 SYGVNS. Trimming cost V 4 bases and J 9 bases; bases outside gene matches: 11. The CDR3 is 15 amino acids. CDR3 DNA sequence: TGTGCCAGCAGTGGAAATAGCGGGGGGGCTTCCGGGCAGTACTTC. Its protein product is CASSGNSGGASGQYF.

This clonotype has just a few counts. The CDR3 protein is CSASHTGASNQPQHF. CDR3 bases: TGCAGTGCTAGCCATACCGGGGCTAGCAATCAGCCCCAGCATTTT. The chain is built from TRBV20-1 and TRBJ1-5; D possibly corresponds to TRBD1 (5 bases). Germline loops: CDR1 DFQATT, CDR2 SNEGSKA (reference sequence). This CDR3 region has 15 residues. V was clipped by 3 bases and J by 0 bases, with 12 bases between them.

This clonotype was seen repeatedly, ten times or more. The chain has TRBV5-1 and TRBJ2-1, with D maybe TRBD2 (6 bases). Between the trimmed V and J ends, which lost 2 bases and 5 bases, there was a span of 8 bases. Germline CDR1 SGHRS, CDR2 YFSETQ. The CDR3 consists of 13 residues. The CDR3 nucleotides are TGCGCCAGCAGCTTTGGCGGGGACAATGAGCAGTTCTTC. Residues: CASSFGGDNEQFF.

This clonotype appeared a few times. J is TRBJ2-3 and V is TRBV4-3, with 7 bases fitting TRBD2. The germline CDR1 and CDR2 sequences are LGHNA and YSLEER. CDR3 length: 16 residues. The trim removed 1 base at V and 5 bases at J, leaving 9 bases unmatched. CDR3 residues: CASSQASGWGGDTQYF. CDR3 nucleotide sequence: TGCGCCAGCAGCCAAGCCAGCGGGTGGGGGGGAGATACGCAGTATTTT.

On this clonotype itself: A junction end diverges from the germline sequence, so it may reflect a read error. As DNA, the CDR3 is TGTTCCAGCAGCCCCACAGGGTTTGAACAGCCCCAGCATTTT. It translates to CSSSPTGFEQPQHF. The V gene is TRBV7-2, the J gene TRBJ1-5, with a tentative D call TRBD1 (6 bases). Germline CDR1 reads SGHTA; CDR2 reads FQGNSA. This CDR3 region has 14 residues.

The chain joins TRBV5-1 to TRBJ2-3; D possibly matches TRBD1 or TRBD2 (6 bases each). The germline V gene encodes CDR1 SGHRS and CDR2 YFSETQ. There are 19 residues in the CDR3. V lost 1 base and J 3 bases, leaving 24 bases between the germline ends. CDR3 sequence reads: CASSLRSGGGISETDTQYF. The CDR3 region has the DNA TGCGCCAGCAGCTTGCGCTCCGGAGGGGGTATTAGTGAGACAGATACGCAGTATTTT.

This clonotype is deemed medium-sized. This sequence joins TRBV5-1 and TRBJ2-1, with 9 bases aligning to TRBD2. CDR3 length: 15 amino acids. Germline CDR1 reads SGHRS; CDR2 reads YFSETQ. V lost 2 bases and J lost 5; bases outside the gene matches: 5. The CDR3 DNA sequence: TGCGCCAGCAGCTTCGGCGGGGGGGCCCACAATGAGCAGTTCTTC. This sequence encodes CASSFGGGAHNEQFF. Based on the CDR3 plus reference TRBV5-1 and TRBJ2-1, the full variable domain is KAGVTQTPRYLIKTRGQQVTLSCSPISGHRSVSWYQQTPGQGLQFLFEYFSETQRNKGNFPGRFSGRQFSNSRSEMNVSTLELGDSALYLCASSFGGGAHNEQFFGPGTRLTVL.

This clonotype was observed many times. The chain has TRBV9 and TRBJ2-2; D is possibly TRBD2 (5 bases). Germline V gene data show CDR1 as SGDLS and CDR2 as YYNGEE. The V and J ends lost 4 bases and 8 bases respectively, with 15 bases between them. The CDR3 length is 14 residues. In DNA form, the CDR3 reads TGTGCCAGCAGCATTCGGACCGGCGGGGGGGAGCTGTTTTTT. Its translation: CASSIRTGGGELFF.

This clonotype appeared a few times. The rearrangement joins TRBV27 to TRBJ1-6; weak D call: TRBD1 (6 bases). CDR1 is MNHEY, CDR2 SMNVEV, per germline (reference sequence). The CDR3 covers 16 residues. Trimming shortened V by 0 bases and J by 7 bases, and 13 bases separated the two germline ends. The DNA for the CDR3 is TGTGCCAGCAGTTTATCAGCGAGAGGGGGAAATTCACCCCTCCACTTT. Protein: CASSLSARGGNSPLHF.

This clonotype was seen many times. V gene TRBV29-1 combines with J gene TRBJ2-5; D is perhaps TRBD2 (5 bases). The CDR3 is 12 amino acids. CDR1 and CDR2 from the germline V gene are SQVTM and ANQGSEA. Trimming stripped 4 bases from V and 7 bases from J, with 13 bases between. CDR3 nucleotides: TGCAGCGTTGTTGGGCTAGCTGCGACCCAGTACTTC. It codes for CSVVGLAATQYF. Together with reference TRBV29-1 and TRBJ2-5, the CDR3 gives the full variable domain: SAVISQKPSRDICQRGTSLTIQCQVDSQVTMMFWYRQQPGQSLTLIATANQGSEATYESGFVIDKFPISRPNLTFSTLTVSNMSPEDSSIYLCSVVGLAATQYFGPGTRLLVL.

In this sample, this clonotype turned up a few times. V usage is TRBV6-1 and J usage is TRBJ2-2, with unresolved D. The V end was cut by 8 bases, the J end by 6 bases, with 10 bases between. This CDR3 has 12 amino acids. Germline CDR1 and CDR2: MNHNS and SASEGT. The CDR3 DNA reads as TGTGCCAGCGCTCGGGTAGCCGGGGAGCTGTTTTTT. Translation gives CASARVAGELFF.

This clonotype was picked up a small number of times. This sequence joins TRBV15 and TRBJ1-3; D perhaps matches TRBD1 (6 bases). Germline V gene data show CDR1 as LNHNV and CDR2 as YYDKDF (reference sequence). The CDR3 is 15 residues long. V lost 2 bases to trimming and J lost 0 bases, with 8 bases between them. CDR3 DNA: TGTGCCACCAGCAGATTGACAGGCTCTGGAAACACCATATATTTT. Its translation is CATSRLTGSGNTIYF.

About this clonotype: The DNA is left out, because the CDR3 cannot be placed on it with certainty; the CDR3 is given as TCRdb lists it. The chain links TRBV3-1 to TRBJ2-7; TRBD1, the table's D call, was not compared with the DNA. Germline assignment: CDR1 LGHDT and CDR2 YNNKEL (reference sequence). The CDR3 sequence runs 16 residues, both termini included. CDR3 protein: CASSQYFGASWNEQYF.

This clonotype appeared a few times. The rearrangement uses TRBV20-1 and TRBJ2-1, with D tentatively TRBD2 (6 bases). Germline CDR1 DFQATT, CDR2 SNEGSKA (reference sequence). Trimming shortened V by 3 bases and J by 4 bases, and 10 bases separated the two germline ends. The CDR3 totals 13 residues. This CDR3 is CSASERAYNEQFF. The CDR3 region has the DNA TGCAGTGCTAGTGAGCGGGCTTACAATGAGCAGTTCTTC.

This clonotype was counted between two and nine times. The V call is TRBV20-1, the J call TRBJ2-5; 9 bases align to TRBD2. The CDR3 has 14 residues. The V gene's germline CDR1 is DFQATT and CDR2 SNEGSKA (reference sequence). V shed 5 bases and J 4 bases; nucleotides not matched to a gene: 8. In DNA form, the CDR3 reads TGCAGTGCTCGACGGCGGGGGGGTGGAGAGACCCAGTACTTC. As protein: CSARRRGGGETQYF.

This clonotype was counted between two and nine times. The chain carries TRBV30 and TRBJ2-2; D gene uncertain. CDR3 size: 15 residues. Trimming took 0 bases from V and 4 from J, leaving 12 bases between them. Looked up from germline, CDR1 is GTSNPN and CDR2 is SVGIG (reference sequence). The CDR3 nucleotides are TGTGCCTGGAGTGTCGGACCTGGTAGCACCGGGGAGCTGTTTTTT. Translated: CAWSVGPGSTGELFF. Supplemented by reference TRBV30 and TRBJ2-2, the full variable domain reads SQTIHQWPATLVQPVGSPLSLECTVEGTSNPNLYWYRQAAGRGLQLLFYSVGIGQISSEVPQNLSASRPQDRQFILSSKKLLLSDSGFYLCAWSVGPGSTGELFFGEGSRLTVL.

The chain carries TRBV2 and TRBJ2-1; D perhaps matches TRBD1 (5 bases). The CDR3 covers 15 residues. Germline V gives CDR1 SNHLY, CDR2 FYNNEI. V was pared by 4 bases and J by 0 bases, with 10 bases between. The CDR3 sequence: CASSGGSSSYNEQFF. The CDR3 DNA reads as TGTGCCAGCAGTGGGGGCTCCTCCTCCTACAATGAGCAGTTCTTC.

This clonotype has a count of ten or more. The rearrangement joins TRBV12-3 or TRBV12-4 to TRBJ1-3; the D is unclear. The CDR3 spans 14 residues. Trimming took 4 bases from V and 1 from J, leaving 8 bases between them. DNA of the CDR3: TGTGCCAGCAGTTCGACCTATTCTGGAAACACCATATATTTT. The encoded protein is CASSSTYSGNTIYF.

The rearrangement joins TRBV18 to TRBJ1-1; 9 nucleotides match TRBD1. J lost 1 base, V lost 6 bases, and 3 bases had no gene match. The V gene's germline CDR1 is KGHSH and CDR2 LQKENI. This CDR3 is 14 amino acids long. The CDR3 nucleotides are TGTGCCAGCTCTCAGGACAGGGGGAACACTGAAGCTTTCTTT. Protein: CASSQDRGNTEAFF.

V usage is TRBV5-1 and J usage is TRBJ2-5; D may match TRBD1 or TRBD2 (6 bases each). The CDR3 totals 15 residues. Germline V gene sequence: CDR1 SGHRS, CDR2 YFSETQ. V lost 4 bases, J lost 4 bases, and 17 bases lay in between. The CDR3 protein is CASSPTGAGLETQYF. The CDR3 DNA reads TGCGCCAGCAGCCCGACGGGGGCGGGACTAGAGACCCAGTACTTC.

In this sample, this clonotype turned up a few times. The chain carries TRBV6-5 and TRBJ1-6, with unresolved D. Germline CDR1 reads MNHEY; CDR2 reads SVGAGI. V lost 2 bases and J lost 11, with 10 bases in between. The CDR3 sequence is 13 residues long. The CDR3 loop reads CASSYGASAPLHF. The CDR3 region has the DNA TGTGCCAGCAGTTACGGCGCTTCGGCACCCCTCCACTTT.

This clonotype was found a few times. The rearrangement joins TRBV5-1 to TRBJ2-3, with D maybe TRBD2 (5 bases). Germline V gives CDR1 SGHRS, CDR2 YFSETQ. The CDR3 is 16 amino acids. The ends were cut back, 0 bases at V and 0 bases at J, with 11 bases in the middle. CDR3 residues: CASSLGYGVSTDTQYF. The DNA for the CDR3 is TGCGCCAGCAGCTTGGGGTACGGGGTTAGCACAGATACGCAGTATTTT.

CDR3 DNA sequence: TGTGCCAGCAGCCAAGGAGGGGCACCTGAGCAGTTCTTC. Its protein product is CASSQGGAPEQFF. The rearrangement joins TRBV14 to TRBJ2-1, with D tentatively TRBD1 or TRBD2 (5 bases each). The V and J ends lost 1 base and 9 bases respectively, with 10 bases between them. CDR1 is SGHDN and CDR2 is FVKESK in the germline V gene. This CDR3 is built from 13 residues.

This clonotype was counted between two and nine times. CDR3: CASSLAGATTNYGYTF. In DNA form, the CDR3 reads TGCGCCAGCAGCTTGGCCGGGGCCACTACTAACTATGGCTACACCTTC. The chain carries TRBV5-1 and TRBJ1-2; possible D gene TRBD1, 5 bases. This CDR3 is built from 16 residues. Germline CDR1 SGHRS, CDR2 YFSETQ. Trimming stripped 0 bases from V and 0 bases from J, with 12 bases between.

This clonotype was seen only a few times. The J gene is TRBJ2-7, the V gene TRBV5-1; 7 nucleotides align to TRBD1. Germline V gene sequence: CDR1 SGHRS, CDR2 YFSETQ. The CDR3 has 16 residues. The V gene end was trimmed by 4 bases and the J gene end by 0 bases; junction bases not matched to a gene: 10. The DNA of the CDR3 is TGCGCCAGCAGCCACTCCCGGGACAGCGTCTCCTACGAGCAGTACTTC. Translation gives CASSHSRDSVSYEQYF.